This is a list of T cell receptor beta chains from one sample in a study of ipilimumab plus nivolumab after autologous stem cell transplantation. Here immunoSEQ multiplex PCR was the method, and the copy in TCRdb shows in-frame clones only, minus some. The profile shows some 16,000 clones, approximately 81% of them singletons. This sample comprised PBMCs, obtained in a trial of ipilimumab plus nivolumab as post-transplant consolidation. The receptors shown here come from a male donor with diffuse large B-cell lymphoma. The CDR3 runs from the conserved cysteine through the conserved F or W. Fields, in order: J gene, D gene, clone size, V gene, CDR3 protein, CDR3 DNA. A D gene is named only where the DNA matches it firmly. The size field is filled for only some rows; it gives once, few, many or a size class.

TRBJ1-4	.	.	TRBV6-5	CASSYGGSNEKLFF	TGTGCCAGCAGTTACGGCGGGTCTAATGAAAAACTGTTTTTT
TRBJ1-4	TRBD1	once	TRBV7-9	CASSFGGTGDVANEKLFF	TGTGCCAGCAGCTTTGGGGGGACAGGCGATGTGGCTAATGAAAAACTGTTTTTT
TRBJ2-7	.	.	TRBV27	CASSPRDVTYEQYF	TGTGCCAGCAGTCCCCGGGACGTAACCTACGAGCAGTACTTC
TRBJ2-5	TRBD1	.	TRBV5-1	CASSQGQGQETQYF	TGCGCCAGCAGCCAGGGACAGGGGCAAGAGACCCAGTACTTC
TRBJ2-3	.	.	TRBV21-1	CASSGTGRGDTDTQYF	TGTGCCAGCAGCGGCACTGGGCGGGGGGACACAGATACGCAGTATTTT
TRBJ1-2	.	.	TRBV11-1	CASSLDGNYGYTF	TGTGCCAGCAGCTTAGACGGAAACTATGGCTACACCTTC
TRBJ2-5	.	few	TRBV5-1	CASSLEAETQYF	TGCGCCAGCAGCTTGGAGGCAGAGACCCAGTACTTC
TRBJ1-6	.	.	TRBV6-6	CASSDSYNSPLHF	TGTGCCAGCAGTGACAGTTATAATTCACCCCTCCACTTT
TRBJ2-5	.	.	TRBV28	CASRDETQYF	TGTGCCAGCAGGGATGAGACCCAGTACTTC
TRBJ2-7	.	.	TRBV6-5	CASSYSITAYEQYF	TGTGCCAGCAGTTACTCGATAACAGCCTACGAGCAGTACTTC
TRBJ2-4	TRBD2	once	TRBV6-6	CASSGLAGSYIQYF	TGTGCCAGCAGCGGACTAGCGGGGTCGTACATTCAGTACTTC
TRBJ2-2	TRBD1	.	TRBV19	CASSPTRDRAGDRYTGELFF	TGTGCCAGTAGCCCTACCCGGGACAGGGCTGGAGACCGTTACACCGGGGAGCTGTTTTTT
TRBJ2-7	.	few	TRBV9	CASSVEGTPGYEQYF	TGTGCCAGCAGCGTAGAGGGGACCCCCGGCTACGAGCAGTACTTC
TRBJ1-1	.	.	TRBV6-1	CASISGPGGEAFF	TGTGCCAGCATCTCGGGACCCGGGGGTGAAGCTTTCTTT
TRBJ2-1	.	.	TRBV7-2	CASRLVGEQFF	TGTGCCAGCAGGTTAGTTGGTGAGCAGTTCTTC
TRBJ2-7	.	once	TRBV5-1	CASSHGGQGYEQYF	TGCGCCAGCAGTCATGGAGGTCAGGGCTACGAGCAGTACTTC
TRBJ2-7	.	.	TRBV5-6	CASSLGGLNYEQYF	TGTGCCAGCAGCTTGGGGGGACTCAACTACGAGCAGTACTTC
TRBJ2-7	.	.	TRBV19	CASSPGHLYEQYF	TGTGCCAGTAGTCCGGGACACTTATACGAGCAGTACTTC
TRBJ1-6	TRBD1	.	TRBV2	CASSGDSDNSPLHF	TGTGCCAGCAGCGGGGACAGTGATAATTCACCCCTCCACTTT
TRBJ1-6	.	.	TRBV5-4	CASSLDRSTVKPLHF	TGTGCCAGCAGCTTGGACAGGTCCACCGTGAAACCCCTCCACTTT
TRBJ1-2	.	few	TRBV4-2	CASSQEAGFGYTF	TGTGCCAGCAGCCAAGAAGCCGGTTTTGGCTACACCTTC
TRBJ1-2	TRBD1	.	TRBV30	CAWSIFSGQGYGYTF	TGTGCCTGGAGTATATTCTCGGGACAGGGCTATGGCTACACCTTC
TRBJ1-3	.	.	TRBV28	CASTPWQPGNTIYF	TGTGCCAGCACCCCTTGGCAGCCTGGAAACACCATATATTTT
TRBJ1-2	.	medium-sized	TRBV28	CASSWGQKNYGYTF	TGTGCCAGCAGTTGGGGACAAAAAAACTATGGCTACACCTTC
TRBJ2-7	.	.	TRBV5-4	CASSSGHFGEQYF	TGTGCCAGCAGCTCGGGACATTTCGGAGAGCAGTACTTC
TRBJ1-2	.	.	TRBV15	CATSRRITKRGYTF	TGTGCCACCAGCAGGAGAATAACCAAACGGGGCTACACCTTC
TRBJ1-1	.	.	TRBV15	CATSTVQGNTEAFF	TGTGCCACCAGCACAGTACAGGGGAACACTGAAGCTTTCTTT
TRBJ2-4	.	.	TRBV11-2	CASTLTGTVKNIQYF	TGTGCCAGCACCCTAACCGGGACGGTCAAAAACATTCAGTACTTC
TRBJ2-5	.	.	TRBV4-3	CASSQAKGTGIIQETQYF	TGCGCCAGCAGCCAAGCAAAGGGCACTGGGATAATCCAAGAGACCCAGTACTTC
TRBJ1-5	.	.	TRBV5-5	CASSLDPFPNSNQPQHF	TGTGCCAGCAGCTTGGACCCATTTCCCAATAGCAATCAGCCCCAGCATTTT
TRBJ1-2	.	.	TRBV6-5	CASSYLEFYGYTF	TGTGCCAGCAGTTACTTGGAATTCTATGGCTACACCTTC
TRBJ2-7	.	.	TRBV5-1	CASSSEGSSYEQYF	TGCGCCAGCAGCTCGGAAGGGAGCTCCTACGAGCAGTACTTC
TRBJ1-2	.	.	TRBV19	CASRPGGLQVNYGYTF	TGTGCCAGCAGACCCGGGGGGCTACAGGTTAACTATGGCTACACCTTC
TRBJ2-2	.	.	TRBV21-1	CASSKWRLAGPHANTGELFF	TGTGCCAGCAGCAAATGGCGCCTAGCAGGGCCGCACGCGAACACCGGGGAGCTGTTTTTT
TRBJ1-2	.	.	TRBV6-6	CASSYSAQSLWGYTF	TGTGCCAGCAGTTACTCCGCACAAAGCTTATGGGGCTACACCTTC
TRBJ1-5	.	.	TRBV4-2	CASSRNGYSNQPQHF	TGTGCCAGCAGCCGAAACGGTTATAGCAATCAGCCCCAGCATTTT
TRBJ2-1	TRBD2	.	TRBV6-5	CASSYSTGGYNEQFF	TGTGCCAGCAGTTACTCGACGGGGGGTTACAATGAGCAGTTCTTC
TRBJ2-7	.	once	TRBV18	CASSSQGTYEQYF	TGTGCCAGCTCAAGTCAGGGGACCTACGAGCAGTACTTC
TRBJ2-3	TRBD2	.	TRBV30	CAWSLTSGGGDTQYF	TGTGCCTGGAGTCTCACTAGCGGGGGTGGAGATACGCAGTATTTT
TRBJ2-7	.	.	TRBV5-6	CASRIRQGLHEQYF	TGTGCCAGCAGGATTAGGCAGGGGCTCCACGAGCAGTACTTC
TRBJ1-5	.	.	TRBV19	CASRRTDQPQHF	TGTGCCAGTAGAAGAACGGATCAGCCCCAGCATTTT
TRBJ1-2	.	.	TRBV6-1	CASSVSDSYGGYTF	TGTGCCAGCAGTGTCTCGGACAGCTACGGTGGCTACACCTTC
TRBJ2-1	.	.	TRBV28	CASSSPRRDLEGLQFF	TGTGCCAGCAGTTCCCCCCGCCGGGACCTCGAGGGCTTGCAGTTCTTC
TRBJ2-2	TRBD1	few	TRBV28	CASSPDRVATGELFF	TGTGCCAGCAGCCCCGACAGGGTCGCCACCGGGGAGCTGTTTTTT
TRBJ1-2	.	few	TRBV28	CASSVSGPYGYTF	TGTGCCAGCAGTGTTTCAGGGCCCTATGGCTACACCTTC
TRBJ2-3	.	.	TRBV6-5	CASRGGPTDTQYF	TGTGCCAGCAGGGGGGGGCCCACAGATACGCAGTATTTT
TRBJ2-5	.	.	TRBV6-4	CASSDSRDLQETQYF	TGTGCCAGCAGTGACTCAAGGGACTTGCAAGAGACCCAGTACTTC
TRBJ2-1	.	.	TRBV7-3	CASSPGYSEQFF	TGTGCCAGCAGTCCAGGGTATAGTGAGCAGTTCTTC
TRBJ1-5	.	.	TRBV19	CASSDTGFGNQPQHF	TGTGCCAGTAGTGACACAGGGTTTGGCAATCAGCCCCAGCATTTT
TRBJ2-5	TRBD2	.	TRBV7-2	CASSRRVGGAGFAETQYF	TGTGCCAGCAGCCGCCGGGTCGGGGGGGCCGGATTTGCAGAGACCCAGTACTTC
TRBJ1-1	.	.	TRBV19	CASRRQGNTEAFF	TGTGCCAGTAGACGCCAGGGGAACACTGAAGCTTTCTTT
TRBJ2-3	TRBD2	.	TRBV7-2	CASSSPRGGRTDTQYF	TGTGCCAGCAGCTCCCCGAGGGGAGGGAGGACAGATACGCAGTATTTT
TRBJ2-3	.	.	TRBV13	CASSLDSGNTSTDTQYF	TGTGCCAGCAGCTTAGACTCGGGGAATACTAGCACAGATACGCAGTATTTT
TRBJ2-7	TRBD1	medium-sized	TRBV5-5	CASSLGGQGYEQYF	TGTGCCAGCAGCTTGGGAGGACAGGGCTACGAGCAGTACTTC
TRBJ1-6	.	.	TRBV4-3	CASSRDAGEGSYNSPLHF	TGCGCCAGCAGCCGGGATGCAGGGGAAGGCTCCTATAATTCACCCCTCCACTTT
TRBJ2-1	TRBD2	.	TRBV27	CASSLSSGGRHEQFF	TGTGCCAGCAGTTTATCTAGCGGGGGGCGCCATGAGCAGTTCTTC
TRBJ1-2	.	.	TRBV7-2	CASSHRVHGYTF	TGTGCCAGCAGTCACAGGGTGCACGGCTACACCTTC
TRBJ1-1	.	.	TRBV6-1	CASSLRDDTEAFF	TGTGCCAGCAGCCTCAGGGATGACACTGAAGCTTTCTTT